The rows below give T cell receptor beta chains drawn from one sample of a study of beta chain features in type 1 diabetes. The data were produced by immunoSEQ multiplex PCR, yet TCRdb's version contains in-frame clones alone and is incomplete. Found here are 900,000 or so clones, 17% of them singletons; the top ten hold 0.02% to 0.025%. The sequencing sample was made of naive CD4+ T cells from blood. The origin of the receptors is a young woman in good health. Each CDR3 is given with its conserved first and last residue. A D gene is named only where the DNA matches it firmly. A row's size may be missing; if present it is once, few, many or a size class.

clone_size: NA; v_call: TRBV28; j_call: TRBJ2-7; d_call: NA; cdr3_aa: CASSHSASGAPYEQYF; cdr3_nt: TGTGCCAGCAGTCACTCGGCTTCAGGGGCCCCCTACGAGCAGTACTTC
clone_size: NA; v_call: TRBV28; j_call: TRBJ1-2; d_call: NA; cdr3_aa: CASRDSPDYGYTF; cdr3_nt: TGTGCCAGCAGGGACAGCCCGGACTATGGCTACACCTTC
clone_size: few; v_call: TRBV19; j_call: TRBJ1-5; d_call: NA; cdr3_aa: CASSILGLGNQPQHF; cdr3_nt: TGTGCCAGTAGTATTCTGGGGCTTGGCAATCAGCCCCAGCATTTT
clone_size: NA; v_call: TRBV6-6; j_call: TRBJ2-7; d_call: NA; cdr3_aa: CASSLDRFYEQYF; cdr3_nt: TGTGCCAGCAGCTTGGACAGATTCTACGAGCAGTACTTC
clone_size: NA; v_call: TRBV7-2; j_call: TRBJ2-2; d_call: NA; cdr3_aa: CASSPGYGELFF; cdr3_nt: TGTGCCAGCAGTCCAGGGTACGGGGAGCTGTTTTTT
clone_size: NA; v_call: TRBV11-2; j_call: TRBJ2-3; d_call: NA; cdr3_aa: CASSFKLALGGTDTQYF; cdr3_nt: TGTGCCAGCAGCTTCAAACTAGCTCTCGGCGGCACAGATACGCAGTATTTT
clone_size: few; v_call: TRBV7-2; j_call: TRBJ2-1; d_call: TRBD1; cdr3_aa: CASSSGQPGVDEQFF; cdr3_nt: TGTGCCAGCAGCTCGGGACAGCCAGGGGTCGATGAGCAGTTCTTC
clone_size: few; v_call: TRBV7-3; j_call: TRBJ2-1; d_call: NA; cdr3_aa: CASSLATGEYNEQFF; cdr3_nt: TGTGCCAGCAGCTTAGCGACCGGAGAATACAATGAGCAGTTCTTC
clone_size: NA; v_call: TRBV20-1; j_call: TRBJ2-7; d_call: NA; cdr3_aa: CSARGNGEQYF; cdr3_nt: TGCAGTGCTAGAGGTAACGGCGAGCAGTACTTC
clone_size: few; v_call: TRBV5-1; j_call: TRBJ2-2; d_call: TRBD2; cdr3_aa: CASSLISSGNTGELFF; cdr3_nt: TGCGCCAGCAGCTTGATATCTAGCGGGAACACCGGGGAGCTGTTTTTT
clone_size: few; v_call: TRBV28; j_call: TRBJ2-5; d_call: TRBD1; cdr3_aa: CASSRTGWETQYF; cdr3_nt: TGTGCCAGCAGCCGGACAGGGTGGGAGACCCAGTACTTC
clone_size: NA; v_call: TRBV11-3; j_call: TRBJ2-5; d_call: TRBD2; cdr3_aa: CASSLRGGGYQETQYF; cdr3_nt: TGTGCCAGCAGCTTGCGCGGCGGGGGGTACCAAGAGACCCAGTACTTC
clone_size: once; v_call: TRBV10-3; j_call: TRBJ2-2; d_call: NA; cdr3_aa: CAISFGDGRRQGRTGELFF; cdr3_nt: TGTGCCATCAGCTTCGGGGACGGAAGGAGGCAGGGTAGAACCGGGGAGCTGTTTTTT
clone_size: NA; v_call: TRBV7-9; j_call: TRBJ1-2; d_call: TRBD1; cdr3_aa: CASSPRQGRDGYTF; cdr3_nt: TGTGCCAGCAGCCCCAGACAGGGCAGGGATGGCTACACCTTC
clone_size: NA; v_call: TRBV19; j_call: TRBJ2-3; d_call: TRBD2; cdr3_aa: CASKVGLAGGLSTDTQYF; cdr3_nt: TGTGCCAGTAAGGTCGGACTAGCGGGAGGTCTCAGCACAGATACGCAGTATTTT
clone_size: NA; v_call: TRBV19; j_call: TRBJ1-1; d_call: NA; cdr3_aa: CASSGTPMNTEAFF; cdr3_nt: TGTGCCAGTAGTGGTACACCAATGAACACTGAAGCTTTCTTT
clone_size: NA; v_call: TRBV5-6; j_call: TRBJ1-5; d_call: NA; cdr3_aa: CASSNWYLNNQPQHF; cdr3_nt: TGTGCCAGCAGCAACTGGTATTTGAACAATCAGCCCCAGCATTTT
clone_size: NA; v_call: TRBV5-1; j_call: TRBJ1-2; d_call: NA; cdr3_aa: CASRYSGRESYTF; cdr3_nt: TGCGCCAGCAGGTACTCAGGGAGGGAAAGCTACACCTTC
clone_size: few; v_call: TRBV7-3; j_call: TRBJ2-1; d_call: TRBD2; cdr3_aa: CASSKGTTSFYNEQFF; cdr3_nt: TGTGCCAGCAGCAAGGGGACTACTTCGTTTTACAATGAGCAGTTCTTC
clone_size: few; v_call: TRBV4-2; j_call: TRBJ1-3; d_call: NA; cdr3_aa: CASSQDPVTSGNTIYF; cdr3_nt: TGTGCCAGCAGCCAAGATCCAGTAACGTCTGGAAACACCATATATTTT
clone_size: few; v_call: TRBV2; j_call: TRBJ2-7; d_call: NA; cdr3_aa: CASNGEMNEQYF; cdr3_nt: TGTGCCAGCAATGGGGAAATGAACGAGCAGTACTTC
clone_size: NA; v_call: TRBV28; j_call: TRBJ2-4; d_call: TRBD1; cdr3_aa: CASRPPGQGRNNIQYF; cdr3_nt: TGTGCCAGCAGGCCCCCGGGACAGGGGAGGAACAACATTCAGTACTTC
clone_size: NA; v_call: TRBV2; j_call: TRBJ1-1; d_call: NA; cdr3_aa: CASRNTEAFF; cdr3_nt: TGTGCCAGCAGAAACACTGAAGCTTTCTTT
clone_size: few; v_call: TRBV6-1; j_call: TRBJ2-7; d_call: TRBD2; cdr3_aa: CASSSESSGNDEQYF; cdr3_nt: TGTGCCAGCAGTTCTGAATCTAGCGGGAACGACGAGCAGTACTTC
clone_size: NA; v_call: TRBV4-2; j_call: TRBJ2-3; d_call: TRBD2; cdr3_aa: CATQYSGRGKDTQYF; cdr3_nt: TGTGCCACTCAATATAGCGGGAGAGGGAAAGATACGCAGTATTTT
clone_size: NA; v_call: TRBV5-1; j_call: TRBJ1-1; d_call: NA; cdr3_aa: CASSFGTSGNTEAFF; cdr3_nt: TGCGCCAGCAGCTTCGGAACGAGCGGGAACACTGAAGCTTTCTTT
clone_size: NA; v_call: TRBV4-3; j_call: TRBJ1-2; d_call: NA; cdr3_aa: CASSQDASNMPFGYGYTF; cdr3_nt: TGCGCCAGCAGCCAAGATGCGAGCAATATGCCTTTTGGCTATGGCTACACCTTC
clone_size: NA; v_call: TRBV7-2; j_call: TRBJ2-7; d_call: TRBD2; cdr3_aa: CASSAEKAGAVEQYF; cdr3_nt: TGTGCCAGCAGCGCGGAGAAGGCGGGAGCAGTCGAGCAGTACTTC
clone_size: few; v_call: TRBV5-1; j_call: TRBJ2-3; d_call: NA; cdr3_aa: CASSFSTDTQYF; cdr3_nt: TGCGCCAGCAGCTTTTCCACAGATACGCAGTATTTT
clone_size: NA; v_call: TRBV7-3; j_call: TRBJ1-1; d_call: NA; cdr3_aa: CASSSGANTEAFF; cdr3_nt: TGTGCCAGCAGCTCCGGGGCGAACACTGAAGCTTTCTTT
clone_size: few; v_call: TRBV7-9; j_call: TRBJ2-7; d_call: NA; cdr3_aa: CASSLVSYEQYF; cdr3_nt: TGTGCCAGCAGCTTAGTATCCTACGAGCAGTACTTC
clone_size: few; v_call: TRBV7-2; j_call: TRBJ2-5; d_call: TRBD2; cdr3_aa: CASSLPSGTTQETQYF; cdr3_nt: TGTGCCAGCAGCTTACCCTCCGGGACTACCCAAGAGACCCAGTACTTC
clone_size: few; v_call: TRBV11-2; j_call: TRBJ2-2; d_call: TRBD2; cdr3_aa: CASSLGRTSNTGELFF; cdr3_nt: TGTGCCAGCAGCTTAGGTCGGACTAGCAACACCGGGGAGCTGTTTTTT
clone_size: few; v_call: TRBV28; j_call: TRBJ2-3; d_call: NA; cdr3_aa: CASSLPHSVTDTQYF; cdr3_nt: TGTGCCAGCAGTTTGCCCCATTCGGTCACAGATACGCAGTATTTT